This entry lists 10 T cell receptor beta chains sequenced from one sample in a study of radiotherapy plus CTLA-4 blockade in lung cancer. Profiling relied on immunoSEQ multiplex PCR, and the TCRdb table lists in-frame clones only, not all of them. This table holds roughly 120,000 clones, approximately 77% found once. The sample consisted of peripheral blood, taken from a patient treated with radiotherapy plus ipilimumab. The origin of the receptors is a human donor with non-small cell lung cancer that progressed on radiotherapy plus ipilimumab. Some clones in this sample may be carry-over from other donors' samples.

The chain couples TRBV18 to TRBJ1-1, with 7 bases matching TRBD1. Germline V gene data show CDR1 as KGHSH and CDR2 as LQKENI. The CDR3 spans 13 residues. The ends lost 4 bases at V and 8 bases at J; junction bases unmatched: 7. The chain's CDR3 is CASSLTGTEEAFF. The CDR3 coding sequence is TGTGCCAGCTCACTCACCGGGACAGAAGAAGCTTTCTTT. Based on the CDR3 plus reference TRBV18 and TRBJ1-1, the full variable domain is NAGVMQNPRHLVRRRGQEARLRCSPMKGHSHVYWYRQLPEEGLKFMVYLQKENIIDESGMPKERFSAEFPKEGPSILRIQQVVRGDSAAYFCASSLTGTEEAFFGQGTRLTVV.

This chain joins TRBV4-2 and TRBJ2-7, with a weak D call TRBD1 (6 bases). The CDR3 consists of 16 residues. CDR1 and CDR2 from the germline V gene are LGHNA and YNFKEQ. The V and J ends lost 1 base and 3 bases respectively, with 16 bases between them. The DNA of the CDR3 is TGTGCCAGCAGCCAAGTAGCAGGGGATTTTTACTACGAGCAGTACTTC. The encoded protein is CASSQVAGDFYYEQYF.

Here the CDR3 reads CASSDDRYEQYF. As DNA, the CDR3 is TGTGCCAGCTCAGACGACAGGTACGAGCAGTACTTC. The chain couples TRBV18 to TRBJ2-7, with a tentative D call TRBD1 (6 bases). V was pared by 5 bases and J by 4 bases, with 9 bases between. Germline values: CDR1 KGHSH, CDR2 LQKENI. The CDR3 sequence is 12 residues long.

This clone was observed once. The genes are TRBV18 and TRBJ1-2; no reliable D call. Looked up from germline, CDR1 is KGHSH and CDR2 is LQKENI. Trimming removed 4 bases at V and 3 bases at J, with 15 bases between. This CDR3 region has 15 residues. The CDR3 sequence: CASSRNEEVHYGYTF. In nucleotides, the CDR3 is TGTGCCAGCTCACGGAATGAGGAGGTTCACTATGGCTACACCTTC.

In DNA form, the CDR3 reads TGTGCCAGCTCACCCATACTTGGAGACGGTAATTCACCCCTCCACTTT. This codes for CASSPILGDGNSPLHF. This chain connects TRBV18 to TRBJ1-6; D call uncertain. From germline, CDR1 is KGHSH and CDR2 LQKENI. The V end was cut by 3 bases, the J end by 6 bases, with 15 bases between. The CDR3 covers 16 residues.

The gene calls are TRBV5-1 and TRBJ1-2; TRBD1 is a possible D gene (5 bases). V lost 4 bases and J lost 4, with 14 bases in between. There are 14 residues in the CDR3. CDR1 is SGHRS and CDR2 is YFSETQ in the germline V gene. As DNA, the CDR3 is TGCGCCAGCAGCGCGTCAGGGCTCCCCTATGGCTACACCTTC. Translated, it gives CASSASGLPYGYTF.

The CDR3 DNA reads TGTGCCAGCAGTGCAGAGAAGAACACTGAAGCTTTCTTT. Its protein product is CASSAEKNTEAFF. The gene calls are TRBV2 and TRBJ1-1; D call uncertain. Looked up from germline, CDR1 is SNHLY and CDR2 is FYNNEI. V was pared by 4 bases and J by 1 base, with 7 bases between. The CDR3 is 13 amino acids.

This clone was found a few times. Other DNA sequences in this specimen translate into the identical CDR3. V is TRBV18 and J is TRBJ2-5; D not resolved. This CDR3 has 14 residues. V lost 3 bases and J 1 base, leaving 9 bases between the germline ends. The germline gives CDR1 KGHSH, CDR2 LQKENI. CDR3 DNA: TGTGCCAGCTCACCGGATATCTTCCAAGAGACCCAGTACTTC. Translation gives CASSPDIFQETQYF.

The sample holds a few counts of this clone. The J gene is TRBJ2-7, the V gene TRBV19; D is uncertain. The CDR3 runs 14 residues. Deletions cut 5 bases from V and 6 bases from J, with 17 bases between. In germline, CDR1 is LNHDA, CDR2 SQIVND (reference sequence). The CDR3 protein is CASSPWTQISEQYF. The CDR3 DNA sequence: TGTGCCAGTAGTCCTTGGACCCAGATATCCGAGCAGTACTTC.

The genes are TRBV6-5 and TRBJ2-1; 8 nucleotides agree with TRBD1. This CDR3 region has 15 residues. CDR1 is MNHEY, CDR2 SVGAGI, per germline. The ends lost 4 bases at V and 4 bases at J; junction bases unmatched: 6. CDR3 nucleotide sequence: TGTGCCAGCAGTTCCGGGACAGGAAGGTACAATGAGCAGTTCTTC. Its protein product is CASSSGTGRYNEQFF.